The rows below give T cell receptor beta chains drawn from one sample of a study of PD-L1 blockade in urothelial cancer. TCRdb's table, derived via immunoSEQ multiplex PCR, lists solely in-frame clones and lacks some. The sample has around 93,000 clones, approximately 87% seen once. The sample was PBMCs, taken around atezolizumab (anti-PD-L1) treatment. These receptors all stem from a man in his 70s with urothelial cancer. Each CDR3 is given with its conserved first and last residue. A D gene is named only where the DNA matches it firmly. Rows may omit the clone size; those that give it use once, few, many or a size class.

V gene,J gene,D gene,clone size,CDR3 protein,CDR3 DNA
TRBV6-1,TRBJ2-7,NA,NA,CASSAGKDYEQYF,TGTGCCAGCTCAGCAGGGAAGGACTACGAGCAGTACTTC
TRBV28,TRBJ1-2,NA,many,CASSFEPRLGYGYTF,TGTGCCAGCAGTTTCGAACCCAGGTTGGGCTATGGCTACACCTTC
TRBV19,TRBJ2-7,TRBD2,NA,CASSIASSGNPYEQYF,TGTGCCAGTAGTATAGCCTCTAGCGGGAACCCCTACGAGCAGTACTTC
TRBV11-2,TRBJ2-5,TRBD2,NA,CASSRTSGSGETQYF,TGTGCCAGCAGCCGGACTAGCGGGAGTGGTGAGACCCAGTACTTC
TRBV10-3,TRBJ2-3,NA,NA,CAISARGAEDTDTQYF,TGTGCCATCAGTGCCCGGGGGGCGGAGGACACAGATACGCAGTATTTT
TRBV11-2,TRBJ2-7,NA,few,CASSLTYEQYF,TGTGCCAGCAGCCTTACCTACGAGCAGTACTTC
TRBV7-2,TRBJ2-3,NA,once,CASSLPGEDTQYF,TGTGCCAGCAGCTTACCCGGAGAAGATACGCAGTATTTT
TRBV19,TRBJ2-1,NA,NA,CASSIYGGSGYEQFF,TGTGCCAGTAGTATCTATGGGGGTAGCGGCTATGAGCAGTTCTTC
TRBV6-1,TRBJ2-2,NA,once,CASSDNRVANTGELFF,TGTGCCAGCAGTGATAACCGAGTCGCGAACACCGGGGAGCTGTTTTTT
TRBV7-2,TRBJ2-3,NA,NA,CASSLGAAGSTDTQYF,TGTGCCAGCAGCTTAGGGGCGGCGGGGAGCACAGATACGCAGTATTTT
TRBV18,TRBJ1-3,NA,few,CASSPAPGHGNTIYF,TGTGCCAGCTCCCCCGCGCCGGGACATGGAAACACCATATATTTT
TRBV4-1,TRBJ2-3,TRBD1,NA,CASSQEPSTGTAITDTQYF,TGCGCCAGCAGCCAAGAACCCTCGACCGGGACAGCTATCACAGATACGCAGTATTTT
TRBV18,TRBJ2-1,TRBD2,NA,CASSPLPGGGNEQFF,TGTGCCAGCTCACCACTACCGGGAGGAGGTAATGAGCAGTTCTTC
TRBV27,TRBJ2-7,TRBD1,NA,CASSLYRTGKYEQYF,TGTGCCAGCAGTTTATACCGGACAGGCAAGTACGAGCAGTACTTC
TRBV29-1,TRBJ2-1,NA,many,CKTGGAYNEQFF,TGTAAGACCGGGGGTGCCTACAATGAGCAGTTCTTC
TRBV7-9,TRBJ2-3,TRBD1,NA,CASSSQRGQGTDTQYF,TGTGCCAGCAGCTCCCAAAGGGGGCAGGGCACAGATACGCAGTATTTT
TRBV2,TRBJ1-1,TRBD1,NA,CASSPGQGRKNEAFF,TGTGCCAGCAGCCCGGGACAGGGGAGGAAAAATGAAGCTTTCTTT
TRBV2,TRBJ2-3,NA,few,CASSPSRNTDTQYF,TGTGCCAGCAGCCCATCTAGGAACACAGATACGCAGTATTTT
TRBV7-3,TRBJ2-7,NA,NA,CASSEEAGTYEQYF,TGTGCCAGCAGTGAGGAAGCGGGTACCTACGAGCAGTACTTC
TRBV6-4,TRBJ2-5,NA,NA,CASRLPNQETQYF,TGTGCCAGCAGACTACCGAACCAAGAGACCCAGTACTTC
TRBV4-2,TRBJ2-5,TRBD2,once,CASSQDGGSGGAVETQYF,TGTGCCAGCAGCCAAGATGGGGGGAGCGGGGGGGCGGTGGAGACCCAGTACTTC
TRBV9,TRBJ2-3,TRBD2,once,CASSVAGGAYYSTDTQYF,TGTGCCAGCAGCGTAGCGGGGGGGGCCTACTATAGCACAGATACGCAGTATTTT
TRBV18,TRBJ2-1,NA,NA,CASSPRSETDNEQFF,TGTGCCAGCTCACCTAGGTCAGAGACTGACAATGAGCAGTTCTTC
TRBV5-1,TRBJ1-1,TRBD1,NA,CASSTDRAAFF,TGCGCCAGCAGCACGGACAGGGCGGCTTTCTTT
TRBV6-1,TRBJ2-7,NA,NA,CASREPSRENYEQYF,TGTGCCAGCAGGGAGCCCAGCCGGGAGAACTACGAGCAGTACTTC
TRBV15,TRBJ2-5,NA,NA,CATSFANQETQYF,TGTGCCACCAGTTTTGCGAACCAAGAGACCCAGTACTTC
TRBV11-2,TRBJ1-1,TRBD1,NA,CASSLQTGGGEAFF,TGTGCCAGCAGCCTCCAGACAGGGGGAGGTGAAGCTTTCTTT
TRBV6-6,TRBJ2-6,TRBD2,NA,CASTSQRDAGANVLTF,TGTGCCAGCACCTCCCAGCGGGACGCCGGGGCCAACGTCCTGACTTTC
TRBV29-1,TRBJ2-3,NA,many,CSVEDLTKSTDTQYF,TGCAGCGTTGAAGATCTAACGAAGAGCACAGATACGCAGTATTTT
TRBV7-2,TRBJ2-3,NA,NA,CASSSLPGDTQYF,TGTGCCAGCAGCTCCCTTCCGGGAGATACGCAGTATTTT
TRBV5-4,TRBJ2-3,NA,NA,CASSSRQAPADTQYF,TGTGCCAGCAGCTCGCGACAGGCGCCCGCAGATACGCAGTATTTT
TRBV27,TRBJ2-7,TRBD2,NA,CASSLGLGGNIHEQYF,TGTGCCAGCAGTTTAGGGCTCGGGGGGAATATCCACGAGCAGTACTTC
TRBV27,TRBJ1-5,NA,NA,CASRKGQYSNQPQHF,TGTGCCAGCAGAAAGGGACAATATAGCAATCAGCCCCAGCATTTT
TRBV9,TRBJ1-5,NA,NA,CASSPRGNQPQHF,TGTGCCAGCAGCCCCAGGGGCAATCAGCCCCAGCATTTT
TRBV7-2,TRBJ1-4,TRBD1,once,CASSSDRLNEKLFF,TGTGCCAGCAGTTCGGACAGGCTTAATGAAAAACTGTTTTTT
TRBV6-1,TRBJ1-1,NA,NA,CASSEGGVNTEAFF,TGTGCCAGCAGTGAGGGAGGGGTGAACACTGAAGCTTTCTTT
TRBV5-1,TRBJ2-3,TRBD2,few,CASSNTGTSGTDTQYF,TGCGCCAGCAGCAATACCGGGACTAGCGGCACAGATACGCAGTATTTT
TRBV29-1,TRBJ2-5,NA,NA,CSVALGGETQYF,TGCAGCGTTGCCCTTGGAGGGGAGACCCAGTACTTC
TRBV15,TRBJ1-1,NA,NA,CATSRALQEFAFF,TGTGCCACCAGCAGAGCATTACAGGAGTTCGCTTTCTTT
TRBV6-1,TRBJ1-3,NA,NA,CASSDASSGNTIYF,TGTGCCAGCAGTGACGCCAGCTCTGGAAACACCATATATTTT
TRBV2,TRBJ2-7,TRBD2,NA,CASVARTSVDEQYF,TGTGCCAGCGTAGCTAGGACTAGTGTCGACGAGCAGTACTTC
TRBV13,TRBJ1-4,NA,NA,CASSPSGGREKLFF,TGTGCCAGCAGCCCGTCAGGAGGGCGGGAAAAACTGTTTTTT
TRBV6-5,TRBJ1-2,NA,NA,CASSYSVRLQGYTF,TGTGCCAGCAGTTACTCGGTCAGGTTACAAGGCTACACCTTC
TRBV6-1,TRBJ2-5,TRBD2,NA,CASSPSGRAVETQYF,TGTGCCAGCAGTCCCAGCGGGAGGGCCGTTGAGACCCAGTACTTC
TRBV7-6,TRBJ2-1,TRBD2,NA,CASSPGTSNTNEQFF,TGTGCCAGCAGCCCCGGGACTAGTAATACCAATGAGCAGTTCTTC
TRBV2,TRBJ2-1,NA,NA,CASSERGGAAYNEQFF,TGTGCCAGCAGTGAAAGGGGGGGAGCAGCGTACAATGAGCAGTTCTTC
TRBV11-3,TRBJ2-3,NA,NA,CASSPQPELTDTQYF,TGTGCCAGCAGCCCGCAACCGGAGTTGACAGATACGCAGTATTTT